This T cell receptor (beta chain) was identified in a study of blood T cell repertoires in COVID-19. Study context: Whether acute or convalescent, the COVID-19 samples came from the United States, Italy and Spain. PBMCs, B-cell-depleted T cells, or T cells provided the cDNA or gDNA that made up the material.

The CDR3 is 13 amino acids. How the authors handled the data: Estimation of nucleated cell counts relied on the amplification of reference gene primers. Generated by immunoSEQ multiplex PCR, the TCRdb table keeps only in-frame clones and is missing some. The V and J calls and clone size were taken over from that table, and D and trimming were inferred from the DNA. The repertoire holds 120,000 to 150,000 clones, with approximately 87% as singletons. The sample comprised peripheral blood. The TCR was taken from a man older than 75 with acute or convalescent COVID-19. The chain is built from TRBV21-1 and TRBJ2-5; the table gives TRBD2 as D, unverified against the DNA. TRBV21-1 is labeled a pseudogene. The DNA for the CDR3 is TGTGCCAGCAGCAAAGTACGGGAAGAGACCCAGTACTTC. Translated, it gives CASSKVREETQYF.